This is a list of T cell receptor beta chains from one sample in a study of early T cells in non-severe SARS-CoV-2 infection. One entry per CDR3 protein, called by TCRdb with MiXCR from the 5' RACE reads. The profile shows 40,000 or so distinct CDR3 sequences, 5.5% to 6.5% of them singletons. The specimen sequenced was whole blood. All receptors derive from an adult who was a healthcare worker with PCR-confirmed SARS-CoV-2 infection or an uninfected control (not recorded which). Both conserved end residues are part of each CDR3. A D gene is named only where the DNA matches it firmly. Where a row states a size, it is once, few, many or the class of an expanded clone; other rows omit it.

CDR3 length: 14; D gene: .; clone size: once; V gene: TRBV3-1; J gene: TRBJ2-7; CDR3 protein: CASSSTGRPYEQYF; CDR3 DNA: TGTGCCAGCAGCTCGACAGGTAGGCCCTACGAGCAGTACTTC
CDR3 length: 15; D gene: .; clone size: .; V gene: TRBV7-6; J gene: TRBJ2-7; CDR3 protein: CASSLVAGGPAEQYF; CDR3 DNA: TGTGCCAGCAGCTTAGTAGCAGGGGGGCCAGCCGAGCAGTACTTC
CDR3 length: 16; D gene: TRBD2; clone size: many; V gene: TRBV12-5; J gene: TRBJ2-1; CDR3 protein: CASGFLLAGDYNEQFF; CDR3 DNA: TGTGCTAGTGGTTTCCTCCTAGCGGGAGACTACAATGAGCAGTTCTTC
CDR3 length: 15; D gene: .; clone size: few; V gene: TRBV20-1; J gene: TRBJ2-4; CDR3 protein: CSAPEVASAKNIQYF; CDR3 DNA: TGCAGTGCTCCCGAGGTCGCGTCGGCCAAAAACATTCAGTACTTC
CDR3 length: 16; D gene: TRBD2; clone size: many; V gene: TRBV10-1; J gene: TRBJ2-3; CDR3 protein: CASSESQRGDTDTQYF; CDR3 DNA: TGCGCCAGCAGTGAGTCGCAGCGGGGGGATACAGATACGCAGTATTTT
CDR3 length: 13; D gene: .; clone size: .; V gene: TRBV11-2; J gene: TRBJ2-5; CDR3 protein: CASSSGLSETQYF; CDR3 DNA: TGTGCCAGCAGCTCCGGACTGTCAGAGACCCAGTACTTC
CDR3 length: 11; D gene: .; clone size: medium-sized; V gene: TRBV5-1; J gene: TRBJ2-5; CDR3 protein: CASSLEETQYF; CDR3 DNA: TGTGCCAGCAGCTTAGAAGAGACCCAGTACTTC
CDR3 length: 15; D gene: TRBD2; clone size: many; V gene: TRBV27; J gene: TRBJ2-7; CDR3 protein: CASRRTSGDSYEQYF; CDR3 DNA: TGTGCCAGCAGGCGGACTAGCGGGGACTCCTACGAGCAGTACTTC
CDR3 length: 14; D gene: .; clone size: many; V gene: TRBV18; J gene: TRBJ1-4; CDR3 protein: CASSSSGPNEKLFF; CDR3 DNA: TGTGCCAGCTCAAGTTCCGGCCCTAATGAAAAACTGTTTTTT
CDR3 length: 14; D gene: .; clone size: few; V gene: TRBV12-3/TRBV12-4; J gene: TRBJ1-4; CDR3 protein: CASRSAPSNEKLFF; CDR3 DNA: TGTGCCAGCAGATCAGCTCCGTCTAATGAAAAACTGTTTTTT
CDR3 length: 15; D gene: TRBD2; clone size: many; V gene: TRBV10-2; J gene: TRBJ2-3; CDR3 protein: CASSEGAGGTDTQYF; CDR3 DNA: TGCGCCAGCAGTGAGGGAGCGGGGGGCACAGATACGCAGTATTTT
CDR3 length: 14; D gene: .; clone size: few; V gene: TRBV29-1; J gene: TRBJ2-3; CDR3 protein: CSVEDGGGTDTQYF; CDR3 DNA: TGCAGCGTTGAAGATGGCGGAGGCACAGATACGCAGTATTTT
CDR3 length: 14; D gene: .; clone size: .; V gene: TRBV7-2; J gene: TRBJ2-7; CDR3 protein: CASSSFGDSYEQYF; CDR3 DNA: TGTGCCAGCAGCTCGTTCGGGGACTCCTACGAGCAGTACTTC
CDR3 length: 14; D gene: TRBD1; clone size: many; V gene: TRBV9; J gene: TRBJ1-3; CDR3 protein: CASSTGTVGNTIYF; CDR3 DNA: TGTGCCAGCAGCACCGGGACAGTTGGAAACACCATATATTTT
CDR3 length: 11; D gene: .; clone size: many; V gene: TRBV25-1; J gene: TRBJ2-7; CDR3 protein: CASSGAEVQYF; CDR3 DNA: TGTGCCAGCAGTGGAGCCGAGGTGCAGTACTTC
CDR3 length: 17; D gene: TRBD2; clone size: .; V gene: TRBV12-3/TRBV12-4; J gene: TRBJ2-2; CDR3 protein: CASRVSGGDTPSGELFF; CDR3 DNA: TGTGCCAGCAGGGTTAGCGGGGGGGATACCCCGAGCGGGGAGCTGTTTTTT
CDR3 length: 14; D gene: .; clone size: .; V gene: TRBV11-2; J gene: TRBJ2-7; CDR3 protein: CASSPLRRVHEQYF; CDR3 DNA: TGTGCCAGCAGCCCCTTACGACGGGTCCACGAGCAGTACTTC
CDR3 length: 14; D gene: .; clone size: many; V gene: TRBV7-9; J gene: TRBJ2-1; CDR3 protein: CASSLLYQENEQFF; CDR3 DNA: TGTGCCAGCAGCTTACTCTATCAGGAGAATGAGCAGTTCTTC
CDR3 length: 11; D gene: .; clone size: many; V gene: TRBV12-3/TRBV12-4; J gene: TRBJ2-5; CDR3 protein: CASRSRETQYF; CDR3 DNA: TGTGCCAGCAGATCTCGAGAGACCCAGTACTTC
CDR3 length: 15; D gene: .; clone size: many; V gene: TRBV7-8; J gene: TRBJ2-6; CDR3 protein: CASTTVGYGANVLTF; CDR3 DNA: TGTGCCAGCACTACAGTCGGGTACGGGGCCAACGTCCTGACTTTC
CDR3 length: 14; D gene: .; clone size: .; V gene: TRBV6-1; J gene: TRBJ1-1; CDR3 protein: CASSEAGVRSEAFF; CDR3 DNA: TGTGCCAGCAGTGAAGCGGGTGTTAGGTCTGAAGCTTTCTTT
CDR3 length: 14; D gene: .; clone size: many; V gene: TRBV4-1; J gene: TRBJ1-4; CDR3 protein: CASSQLGLGEKLFF; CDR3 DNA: TGCGCCAGCAGCCAGTTGGGTTTGGGTGAAAAACTGTTTTTT
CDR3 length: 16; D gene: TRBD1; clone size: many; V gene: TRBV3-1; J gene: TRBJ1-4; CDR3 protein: CASSSTGGAANEKLFF; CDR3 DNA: TGTGCCAGCAGCTCAACAGGGGGCGCCGCGAATGAAAAACTGTTTTTT
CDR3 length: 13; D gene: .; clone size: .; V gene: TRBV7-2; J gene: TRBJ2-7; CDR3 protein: CASSLPDSYEQYF; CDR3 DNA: TGTGCCAGCAGCTTACCCGACTCCTACGAGCAGTACTTC
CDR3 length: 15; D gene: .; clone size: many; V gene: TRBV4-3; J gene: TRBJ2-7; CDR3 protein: CASSPGLPVSYEQYF; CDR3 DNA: TGCGCCAGCAGCCCCGGACTCCCGGTCTCCTACGAGCAGTACTTC
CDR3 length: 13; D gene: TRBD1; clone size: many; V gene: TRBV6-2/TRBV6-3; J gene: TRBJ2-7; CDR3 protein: CASTGTGSYEQYF; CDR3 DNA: TGTGCCAGCACTGGGACAGGGAGTTACGAGCAGTACTTC
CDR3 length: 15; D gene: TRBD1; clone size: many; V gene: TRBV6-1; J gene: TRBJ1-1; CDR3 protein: CASKRDSPSNTEAFF; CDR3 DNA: TGTGCCAGCAAAAGGGACAGCCCCTCGAACACTGAAGCTTTCTTT
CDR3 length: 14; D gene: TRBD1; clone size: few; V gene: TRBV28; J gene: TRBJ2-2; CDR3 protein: CASSMTGVTGELFF; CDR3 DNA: TGTGCCAGCAGTATGACAGGGGTCACCGGGGAGCTGTTTTTT
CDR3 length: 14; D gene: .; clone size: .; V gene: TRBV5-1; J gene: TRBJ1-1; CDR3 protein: CASSLDRQNTEAFF; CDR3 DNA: TGCGCCAGCAGCTTGGACCGCCAAAACACTGAAGCTTTCTTT
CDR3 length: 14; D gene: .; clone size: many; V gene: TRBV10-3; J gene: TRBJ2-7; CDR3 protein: CAISEVGQGYEQYF; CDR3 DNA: TGTGCCATCAGTGAGGTAGGGCAAGGCTACGAGCAGTACTTC
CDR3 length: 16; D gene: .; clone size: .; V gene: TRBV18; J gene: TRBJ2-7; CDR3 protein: CASSPPWDIDKDEQYF; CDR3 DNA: TGTGCCAGCTCACCGCCGTGGGACATTGATAAGGACGAGCAGTACTTC
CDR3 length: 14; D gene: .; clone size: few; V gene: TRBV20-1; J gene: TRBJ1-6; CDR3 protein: CSARTGSGNSPLHF; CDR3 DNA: TGCAGTGCTAGGACAGGATCGGGGAATTCACCCCTCCACTTT
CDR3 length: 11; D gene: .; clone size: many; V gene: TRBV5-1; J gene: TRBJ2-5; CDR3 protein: CASSLRETQYF; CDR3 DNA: TGCGCCAGCAGCTTGAGAGAGACCCAGTACTTC
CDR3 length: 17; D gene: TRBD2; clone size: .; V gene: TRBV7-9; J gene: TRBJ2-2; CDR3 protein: CASSLLHGLVGTGELFF; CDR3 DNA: TGTGCCAGCAGCCTCCTGCACGGACTAGTTGGCACCGGGGAGCTGTTTTTT
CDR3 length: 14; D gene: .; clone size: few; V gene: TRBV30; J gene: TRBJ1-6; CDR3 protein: CAWSVDAGNSPLHF; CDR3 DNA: TGTGCCTGGAGTGTAGACGCGGGTAATTCACCCCTCCACTTT
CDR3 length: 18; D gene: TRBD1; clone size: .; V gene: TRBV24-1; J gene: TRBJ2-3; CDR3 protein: CATSEFGGTGGPTDTQYF; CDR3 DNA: TGTGCCACCAGTGAATTCGGCGGGACAGGGGGCCCCACAGATACGCAGTATTTT
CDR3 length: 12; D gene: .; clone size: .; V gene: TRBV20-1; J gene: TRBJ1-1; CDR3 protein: CSALGAPLEAFF; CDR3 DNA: TGCAGTGCTTTAGGGGCGCCTCTTGAAGCTTTCTTT
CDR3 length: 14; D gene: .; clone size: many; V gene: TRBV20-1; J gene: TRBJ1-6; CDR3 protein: CSARPGTSNSPLHF; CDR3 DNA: TGCAGTGCTAGACCCGGGACATCAAATTCACCCCTCCACTTT
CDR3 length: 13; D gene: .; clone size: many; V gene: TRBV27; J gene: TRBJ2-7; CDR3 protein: CASSFGGGYEQYF; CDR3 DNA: TGTGCCAGCAGTTTTGGGGGTGGGTACGAGCAGTACTTC
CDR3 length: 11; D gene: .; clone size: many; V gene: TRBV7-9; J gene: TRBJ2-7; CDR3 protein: CASSFGPEQYF; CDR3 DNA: TGTGCCAGCAGCTTTGGCCCCGAGCAGTACTTC
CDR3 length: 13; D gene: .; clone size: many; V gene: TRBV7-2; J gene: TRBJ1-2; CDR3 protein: CASSLGYQEGYTF; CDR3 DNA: TGTGCCAGCAGCTTAGGCTACCAAGAGGGCTACACCTTC
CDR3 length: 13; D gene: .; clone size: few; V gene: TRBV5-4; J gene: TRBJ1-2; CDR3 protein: CASSLGGDYGYTF; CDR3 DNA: TGTGCCAGCAGCTTGGGCGGAGACTATGGCTACACCTTC
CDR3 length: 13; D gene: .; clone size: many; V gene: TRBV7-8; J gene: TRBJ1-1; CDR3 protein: CASSFGGQDRAFF; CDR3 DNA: TGTGCCAGCAGCTTCGGAGGGCAAGACCGGGCTTTCTTT
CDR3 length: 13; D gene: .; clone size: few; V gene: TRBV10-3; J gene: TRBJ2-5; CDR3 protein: CAISDERKETQYF; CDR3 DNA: TGTGCCATCAGTGATGAAAGGAAAGAGACCCAGTACTTC
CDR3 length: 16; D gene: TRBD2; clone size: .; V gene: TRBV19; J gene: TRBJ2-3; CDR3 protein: CASSIVQRGGTDTQYF; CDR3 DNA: TGTGCCAGTAGTATAGTCCAGCGGGGGGGCACAGATACGCAGTATTTT
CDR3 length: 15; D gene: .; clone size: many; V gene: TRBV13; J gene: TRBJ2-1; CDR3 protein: CASSFAGLSYNEQFF; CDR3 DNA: TGTGCCAGCAGCTTCGCCGGACTTTCCTACAATGAGCAGTTCTTC
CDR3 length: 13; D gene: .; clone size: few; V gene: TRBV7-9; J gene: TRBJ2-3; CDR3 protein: CASSRGLGDTQYF; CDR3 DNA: TGTGCCAGCAGCCGGGGACTGGGGGATACGCAGTATTTT
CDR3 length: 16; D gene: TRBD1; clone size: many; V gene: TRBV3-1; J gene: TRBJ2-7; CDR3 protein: CASSLWTGTGNYEQYF; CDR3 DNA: TGTGCCAGCAGCTTATGGACCGGGACAGGGAATTACGAGCAGTACTTC
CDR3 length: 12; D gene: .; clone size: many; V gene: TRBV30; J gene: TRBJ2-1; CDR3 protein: CAWSVSGLEQFF; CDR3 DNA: TGTGCCTGGAGTGTTTCGGGGCTTGAGCAGTTCTTC
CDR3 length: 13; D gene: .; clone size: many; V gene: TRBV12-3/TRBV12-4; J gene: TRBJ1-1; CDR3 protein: CASSSGLGTEAFF; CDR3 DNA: TGTGCCAGCAGTTCGGGGTTGGGCACTGAAGCTTTCTTT
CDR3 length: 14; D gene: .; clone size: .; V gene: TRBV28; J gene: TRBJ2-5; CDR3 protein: CASTTGVTGETQYF; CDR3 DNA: TGTGCCAGCACGACAGGCGTCACGGGAGAGACCCAGTACTTC
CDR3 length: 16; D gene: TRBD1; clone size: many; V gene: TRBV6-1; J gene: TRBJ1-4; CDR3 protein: CASSTGRMGGDEKLFF; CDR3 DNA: TGTGCCAGTTCGACAGGGAGAATGGGGGGGGATGAAAAACTGTTTTTT
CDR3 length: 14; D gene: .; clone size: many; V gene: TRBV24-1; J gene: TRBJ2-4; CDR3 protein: CATSDTGTENIQYF; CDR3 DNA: TGTGCCACCAGTGACACCGGGACGGAAAACATTCAGTACTTC
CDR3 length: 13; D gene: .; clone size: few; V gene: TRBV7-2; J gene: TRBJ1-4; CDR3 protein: CASSLATHTKLFF; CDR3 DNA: TGTGCCAGCAGCTTAGCCACTCATACAAAACTGTTTTTT
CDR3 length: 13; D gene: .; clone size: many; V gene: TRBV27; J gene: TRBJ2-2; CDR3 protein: CASGDPSDWELFF; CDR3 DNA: TGTGCCAGCGGGGACCCCTCGGACTGGGAGCTGTTTTTT
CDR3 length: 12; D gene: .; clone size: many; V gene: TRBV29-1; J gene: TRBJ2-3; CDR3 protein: CSVDPSTDTQYF; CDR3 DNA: TGCAGCGTTGATCCGTCTACAGATACGCAGTATTTT
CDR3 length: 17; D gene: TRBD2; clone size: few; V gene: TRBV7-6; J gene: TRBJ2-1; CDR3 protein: CASSLAPSSGSGNEQFF; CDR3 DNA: TGTGCCAGCAGCTTAGCGCCCTCTAGCGGGAGTGGCAATGAGCAGTTCTTC
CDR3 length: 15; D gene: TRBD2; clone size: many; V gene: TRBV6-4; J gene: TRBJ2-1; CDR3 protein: CASSTTSGNYNEQFF; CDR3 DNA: TGTGCCAGCAGTACCACTAGCGGGAACTACAATGAGCAGTTCTTC